The next 29 T cell receptor beta chains were all read from a single sample in a study of cytomegalovirus exposure and HLA in healthy donors. PCR employed 60 Vbeta and 13 Jbeta primers. Clones were read by immunoSEQ multiplex PCR, and TCRdb kept only the in-frame ones, dropping some. This sample has some 120,000 clones, with roughly 9% found just once. The sequenced sample was PBMCs. The source of these receptors is a woman aged 40 to 50 in good health and CMV-seropositive.

This sequence joins TRBV7-2 and TRBJ2-3; D not resolved. V lost 2 bases, J lost 0 bases, and 9 bases lay in between. The CDR3 has 15 amino acids. Germline V gives CDR1 SGHTA, CDR2 FQGNSA. CDR3 coding DNA: TGTGCCAGCAGCTTACAGTGGAGAAGCACAGATACGCAGTATTTT. Translating it yields CASSLQWRSTDTQYF.

V gene TRBV18 combines with J gene TRBJ2-1; no firm D call. CDR3 length equals 15 residues. Trimming left V 3 bases short and J 5 bases short, with 14 bases between. Looked up from germline, CDR1 is KGHSH and CDR2 is LQKENI. The CDR3 DNA sequence: TGTGCCAGCTCACCGAGCAGCGTCAGAAACAATGAGCAGTTCTTC. Its translation: CASSPSSVRNNEQFF.

This clone was observed a few times. This rearrangement joins TRBV7-6 to TRBJ2-7, with TRBD1 identical over 7 bases. Germline CDR1 SGHVS, CDR2 FNYEAQ. CDR3 length: 16 amino acids. With 0 bases clipped from V and 2 bases from J, the junction kept 7 bases outside the gene matches. Written as DNA, the CDR3 is TGTGCCAGCAGCTTAGCCACTCGGGACAGACCCTACGAGCAGTACTTC. Its translation is CASSLATRDRPYEQYF.

The J gene is TRBJ2-3, the V gene TRBV6-5, with TRBD1 identical over 8 bases. The trim removed 4 bases at V and 3 bases at J, leaving 9 bases unmatched. This CDR3 region has 16 residues. CDR1 MNHEY and CDR2 SVGAGI come from the germline V gene. DNA for the CDR3: TGTGCCAGCAGTTCTTTCGGACAGGGTGGGACAGATACGCAGTATTTT. Protein sequence: CASSSFGQGGTDTQYF.

In this sample, this clone turned up a few times. The V and J genes are TRBV5-4 and TRBJ1-4; 7 bases agree with TRBD1. Unmatched junction bases numbered 12, after V lost 4 bases and J lost 6 bases. From germline, CDR1 is SGHNT and CDR2 YYREEE (reference sequence). The CDR3 consists of 16 residues. CDR3 in DNA: TGTGCCAGCAGCCTCGGGGTGAGGGGGCGGGATGAAAAACTGTTTTTT. The encoded protein is CASSLGVRGRDEKLFF.

This clone was counted only a few times. The rearrangement uses TRBV19 and TRBJ2-1; 12 bases map to TRBD2. The ends lost 5 bases at V and 6 bases at J; junction bases unmatched: 5. The CDR3 totals 15 residues. Germline values: CDR1 LNHDA, CDR2 SQIVND (reference sequence). The CDR3 loop reads CASSPRLAGANEQFF. CDR3 DNA: TGTGCCAGTAGTCCCCGACTAGCGGGGGCCAATGAGCAGTTCTTC.

This clone was detected only a few times. This chain joins TRBV5-4 and TRBJ2-5, with TRBD2 as a possible D gene (5 bases). The CDR3 has 17 amino acids. Germline CDR1 SGHNT, CDR2 YYREEE (reference sequence). The V end lost 4 bases, the J end lost 5 bases, and 24 bases lay between the germline ends. The CDR3 sequence: CASSPQADFRRRETQYF. In DNA, the CDR3 is TGTGCCAGCAGCCCCCAGGCGGATTTCCGCCGGAGGGAGACCCAGTACTTC.

This clone has only a few counts. The sample carries other DNA sequences with the same CDR3. V usage is TRBV19 and J usage is TRBJ1-6; D may be TRBD1 (6 bases). The CDR3 runs to 14 residues. Trimming took 6 bases from V and 11 from J, leaving 17 bases between them. Looked up from germline, CDR1 is LNHDA and CDR2 is SQIVND (reference sequence). CDR3 sequence (DNA): TGTGCCAGTAGCTGGGCCCAGGGGCGGCCACCCCTCCACTTT. It yields the protein CASSWAQGRPPLHF.

This clone was picked up a small number of times. The chain links TRBV28 to TRBJ2-2; D is possibly TRBD2 (6 bases). The CDR3 length is 15 residues. V was trimmed by 5 bases and J by 4 bases, leaving 14 bases between them. Looked up from germline, CDR1 is MDHEN and CDR2 is SYDVKM. The CDR3 nucleotides are TGTGCCAGCAGTCCCCGGGGACTGAGCACCGGGGAGCTGTTTTTT. This sequence encodes CASSPRGLSTGELFF.

This clone was found many times. The rearrangement links TRBV6-1 to TRBJ2-7, with D hard to call. Trimming took off 3 bases at V and 2 bases at J, with 14 bases between the two ends. The CDR3 sequence is 15 residues long. The germline gives CDR1 MNHNS, CDR2 SASEGT. CDR3 coding DNA: TGTGCCAGCAGTGATCCCAGAATGGCAACCTACGAGCAGTACTTC. Translation: CASSDPRMATYEQYF.

This clone was seen a handful of times. This chain uses TRBV10-1 with TRBJ2-1; a possible D gene is TRBD2 (7 bases). V shed 3 bases and J shed 9 bases, with 12 bases lying between them. Germline V CDR1 and CDR2: WNHNN, SYGVQD (reference sequence). CDR3 length equals 13 residues. CDR3 coding DNA: TGCGCCAGCAGTGATCGAGGGGGGGGTGAGCAGTTCTTC. Translated, it gives CASSDRGGGEQFF.

The chain uses TRBV20-1 and TRBJ1-1; the D is unclear. V was shortened by 8 bases and J by 0 bases, with 7 bases between the two germline ends. This CDR3 spans 11 amino acids. CDR1 and CDR2 (germline): DFQATT, SNEGSKA (reference sequence). DNA of the CDR3: TGCAGTTCAAAAATGAACACTGAAGCTTTCTTT. Encoded protein: CSSKMNTEAFF.

This clone appeared a few times. The chain uses TRBV5-6 and TRBJ1-1; 8 nucleotides line up with TRBD1. The CDR3 is made up of 16 amino acids. CDR1 and CDR2 from the germline V gene are SGHDT and YYEEEE. With 4 bases clipped from V and 4 bases from J, the junction kept 12 bases outside the gene matches. The CDR3 nucleotides read TGTGCCAGCAGCCCGGGGACAGGTATAGTGGGCACTGAAGCTTTCTTT. Translated: CASSPGTGIVGTEAFF.

This chain links TRBV15 with TRBJ2-5; D ambiguous. V lost 3 bases, J lost 5 bases, and 10 bases lay in between. This CDR3 has 13 residues. CDR1 is LNHNV, CDR2 YYDKDF, per germline (reference sequence). In DNA, the CDR3 is TGTGCCACCAGCAGGGGCAATGGTGAGACCCAGTACTTC. Amino acids: CATSRGNGETQYF.

This clone appeared a few times. The V and J genes are TRBV19 and TRBJ1-5; 8 bases align to TRBD1. Germline CDR1 is LNHDA and CDR2 is SQIVND (reference sequence). The CDR3 sequence is 17 residues long. J lost 0 bases, V lost 5 bases, and 9 bases had no gene match. CDR3 residues: CASSARTGPGSNQPQHF. The CDR3 DNA follows: TGTGCCAGTAGTGCCCGGACAGGGCCTGGTAGCAATCAGCCCCAGCATTTT.

This clone was seen a handful of times. The gene calls are TRBV21-1 and TRBJ1-2; the D call TRBD1 from the table was never checked on the DNA. TRBV21-1 corresponds to a pseudogene. The CDR3 covers 15 residues. CDR3 residues: CASSKAPRQPYGYTF. The CDR3 DNA reads as TGTGCCAGCAGCAAAGCTCCTCGACAACCTTATGGCTACACCTTC.

This clone was picked up a small number of times. The rearrangement joins TRBV19 to TRBJ1-4; a possible D gene is TRBD1 (5 bases). V dropped 3 bases and J dropped 7 bases, with 12 bases sitting between them. The CDR3 runs 14 residues. CDR1 is LNHDA, CDR2 SQIVND, per germline (reference sequence). The CDR3 coding sequence is TGTGCCAGTAGTATCCAGGGCGGCGGTGAAAAACTGTTTTTT. This translates into CASSIQGGGEKLFF.

This clone was seen more than once but under ten times. This sequence joins TRBV10-3 and TRBJ1-2, with 8 bases that match TRBD1. Trimming at V came to 2 bases and at J to 0 bases, leaving 8 bases not matched to a gene. CDR1 is ENHRY, CDR2 SYGVKD, per germline. This CDR3 contains 17 residues. The chain's CDR3 is CAISEQGQARANYGYTF. In DNA, the CDR3 is TGTGCCATCAGTGAGCAGGGACAGGCCCGAGCTAACTATGGCTACACCTTC.

The chain carries TRBV28 and TRBJ2-7; possible D gene TRBD2, 7 bases. CDR1 is MDHEN and CDR2 is SYDVKM in the germline V gene. The CDR3 totals 15 residues. V shed 7 bases and J shed 1 base, with 17 bases lying between them. The CDR3: CASIRGGSGSYEQYF. The CDR3 bases are TGTGCCAGCATAAGGGGGGGTAGCGGGTCCTACGAGCAGTACTTC.

The rearrangement uses TRBV11-3 and TRBJ2-1; 9 bases align to TRBD1. CDR3 length: 16 amino acids. Germline CDR1 and CDR2: SGHNT and YENEEA. V lost 1 base, J lost 4 bases, and 5 bases stayed unmatched. CDR3 in DNA: TGTGCCAGCAGCTTAGGGGGACAGGGTGATTACAATGAGCAGTTCTTC. It codes for CASSLGGQGDYNEQFF.

This clone has just a few counts. The rearrangement joins TRBV29-1 to TRBJ2-1; D not resolved. Germline-derived CDR1 and CDR2 are SQVTM and ANQGSEA. V gave up 3 bases and J gave up 5 bases, with 17 bases separating them. The length of the CDR3 is 15 residues. The CDR3 region has the DNA TGCAGCGTTGACCTCCGGAACAGTAAAGACAATGAGCAGTTCTTC. Protein: CSVDLRNSKDNEQFF.

This clone appeared a few times. This chain uses TRBV5-8 with TRBJ1-3; a weak D match, TRBD1 (6 bases). Trimming pared 3 bases from V and 4 bases from J, leaving 11 bases between. The CDR3 spans 14 residues. Germline-derived CDR1 and CDR2 are SGHTS and YDEGEE. The CDR3 region is CASSWTVSGNTIYF. In DNA, the CDR3 is TGTGCCAGCAGCTGGACAGTATCCGGAAACACCATATATTTT.

The chain has TRBV9 and TRBJ1-5; a possible D gene is TRBD1 (6 bases). The germline CDR1 and CDR2 sequences are SGDLS and YYNGEE. The length of the CDR3 is 15 residues. V lost 2 bases, J lost 6 bases, and 15 bases lay in between. The CDR3 region has the DNA TGTGCCAGCAGCGTGGAGGGGGGGTTGGGTCAGCCCCAGCATTTT. Protein sequence: CASSVEGGLGQPQHF.

The rearrangement joins TRBV5-5 to TRBJ1-1; D perhaps matches TRBD1 (6 bases). CDR3 size: 14 residues. Deletions cut 4 bases from V and 3 bases from J, with 13 bases between. Germline V CDR1 and CDR2: SGHKS, YYEKEE (reference sequence). For the CDR3, the DNA is TGTGCCAGCAGCAACAGGGTCACTGACACTGAAGCTTTCTTT. This sequence encodes CASSNRVTDTEAFF. Full variable domain (rest looked up from reference TRBV5-5 and TRBJ1-1): DAGVTQSPTHLIKTRGQQVTLRCSPISGHKSVSWYQQVLGQGPQFIFQYYEKEERGRGNFPDRFSARQFPNYSSELNVNALLLGDSALYLCASSNRVTDTEAFFGQGTRLTVV.

This clone has only a few counts. The chain joins TRBV6-1 to TRBJ1-6; D is unresolved. Germline loops: CDR1 MNHNS, CDR2 SASEGT. This CDR3 region has 13 residues. Trimming took off 1 base at V and 7 bases at J, with 5 bases between the two ends. DNA of the CDR3: TGTGCCAGCAGTGAAGGCGGAAATTCACCCCTCCACTTT. It specifies CASSEGGNSPLHF.

This clone was observed a handful of times. One junction end disagrees with the germline gene, perhaps due to a read error. Other DNA sequences within the sample encode an identical CDR3. The chain has TRBV2 and TRBJ1-5; 9 bases are shared with TRBD1. Germline lookup yields CDR1 SNHLY and CDR2 FYNNEI. The CDR3 is 16 residues long. CDR3 residues: CASRGTGQGDHQPQHF. Written as DNA, the CDR3 is TGTGCCAGCAGAGGGACGGGACAGGGAGATCATCAACCCCAGCATTTT.

V and J are TRBV5-1 and TRBJ2-7; 10 bases are a match to TRBD2. This CDR3 has 15 amino acids. Germline V CDR1 and CDR2: SGHRS, YFSETQ. V lost 0 bases, J lost 3 bases, and 3 bases stayed unmatched. The DNA for the CDR3 is TGCGCCAGCAGCTTGGGGGCTAGCGGGAGCTACGAGCAGTACTTC. It translates to CASSLGASGSYEQYF.

This clone came up a few times. This chain links TRBV5-1 with TRBJ1-1; D is possibly TRBD1 (5 bases). This CDR3 is 16 amino acids long. V shed 5 bases and J shed 4 bases, with 21 bases lying between them. Germline CDR1 SGHRS, CDR2 YFSETQ. CDR3 sequence: CASSLTTPGGSTEAFF. The DNA for the CDR3 is TGCGCCAGCAGTCTTACAACCCCGGGGGGGAGCACTGAAGCTTTCTTT.

The chain uses TRBV28 and TRBJ1-1, with 9 bases fitting TRBD1. The CDR3 contains 17 residues. The germline gives CDR1 MDHEN, CDR2 SYDVKM. Germline trimming cut 1 base from V and 1 base from J; bases unmatched to any gene: 7. As DNA, the CDR3 is TGTGCCAGCAGTTTATTAGGGACAGGGTTTACGAACACTGAAGCTTTCTTT. It yields the protein CASSLLGTGFTNTEAFF.